One TCR beta chain is described in this entry. Antigen: not known. This record comes from a study of tumor-infiltrating lymphocytes in primary liver carcinoma. Broader study findings: Tumors had a top-250-clone fraction that was significantly higher than blood (p = 0.039).

Reverse transcription of 500 to 650 ng total RNA with a constant-region primer produced TCR beta cDNA. Amplification in three nested multiplex PCR rounds with slightly modified ARM-PCR gave rise to TCR beta libraries. TCRdb used MiXCR to reprocess the multiplex PCR reads, holding one entry per CDR3 protein. The sample holds over 35,000 distinct CDR3 sequences, around 72% seen once. For each extraction, RNA and DNA were obtained together from about 21-30 mg of unsorted bulk tissue. Chronic HBV infection, which was untreated, was present in the patients. Every tumor specimen contained over 80% viable tumor cells. This clonotype originated in a man between 40 and 49 years old with primary liver carcinoma and hepatitis B virus infection. The sequencing sample was made of liver tumor tissue from sampling region 2. Subset noted: tumor region T2, inferior pole.

CDR3 protein: CASSEVWSQPQHF. The CDR3 nucleotides are TGTGCCAGCAGTGAGGTATGGAGTCAGCCCCAGCATTTT. The rearrangement links TRBV6-4 to TRBJ1-5, with D hard to call. Per germline, CDR1 MRHNA and CDR2 SNTAGT. This CDR3 contains 13 residues. The germline V and J ends were trimmed by 3 bases and 6 bases, with 9 bases remaining between them.